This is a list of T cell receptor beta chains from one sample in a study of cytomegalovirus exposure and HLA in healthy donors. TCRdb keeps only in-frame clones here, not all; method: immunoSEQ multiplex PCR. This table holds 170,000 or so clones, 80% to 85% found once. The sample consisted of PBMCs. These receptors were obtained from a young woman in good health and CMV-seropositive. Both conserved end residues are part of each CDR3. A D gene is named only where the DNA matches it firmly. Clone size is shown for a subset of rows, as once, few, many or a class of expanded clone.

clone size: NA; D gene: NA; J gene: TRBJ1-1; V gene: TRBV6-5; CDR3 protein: CASSYPGNTEAFF; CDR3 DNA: TGTGCCAGCAGTTACCCAGGGAACACTGAAGCTTTCTTT
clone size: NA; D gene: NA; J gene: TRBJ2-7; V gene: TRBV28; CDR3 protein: CASSSTGVYEQYF; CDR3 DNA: TGTGCCAGCAGTTCAACGGGGGTCTACGAGCAGTACTTC
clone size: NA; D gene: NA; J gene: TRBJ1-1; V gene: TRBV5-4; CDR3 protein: CASSRDGRATEAFF; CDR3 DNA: TGTGCCAGCAGCCGGGATGGGAGGGCCACTGAAGCTTTCTTT
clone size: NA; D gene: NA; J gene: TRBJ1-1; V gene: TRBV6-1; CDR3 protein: CASSEVLGEGTEAFF; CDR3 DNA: TGTGCCAGCAGTGAAGTCTTAGGGGAAGGCACTGAAGCTTTCTTT
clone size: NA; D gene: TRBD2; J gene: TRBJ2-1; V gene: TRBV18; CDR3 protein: CASSAEGRGGNEQFF; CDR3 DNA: TGTGCCAGCTCAGCGGAGGGGCGCGGGGGAAATGAGCAGTTCTTC
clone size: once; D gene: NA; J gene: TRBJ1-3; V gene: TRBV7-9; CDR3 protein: CASSLGQDFSGNTIYF; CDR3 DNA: TGTGCCAGCAGCTTAGGTCAGGACTTCTCTGGAAACACCATATATTTT
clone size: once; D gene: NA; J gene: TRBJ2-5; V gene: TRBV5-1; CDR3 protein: CASSLGGTLQETQYF; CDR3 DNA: TGCGCCAGCAGCTTGGGTGGGACACTGCAAGAGACCCAGTACTTC
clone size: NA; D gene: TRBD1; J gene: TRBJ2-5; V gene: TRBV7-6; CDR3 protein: CASSLQDRGRVETQYF; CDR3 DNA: TGTGCCAGCAGTCTCCAGGACAGGGGGAGGGTAGAGACCCAGTACTTC
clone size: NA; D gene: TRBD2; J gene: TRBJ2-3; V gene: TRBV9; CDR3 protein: CASSVGSTGGGTDTQYF; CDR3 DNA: TGTGCCAGCAGCGTTGGGTCTACCGGGGGAGGGACAGATACGCAGTATTTT
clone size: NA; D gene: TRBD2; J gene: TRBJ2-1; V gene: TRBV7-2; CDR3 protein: CASSARTSGLNEQFF; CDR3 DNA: TGTGCCAGCAGCGCCCGGACTAGCGGATTAAATGAGCAGTTCTTC
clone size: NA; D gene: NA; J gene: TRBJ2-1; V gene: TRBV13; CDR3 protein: CASSLVSGVENEQFF; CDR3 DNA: TGTGCCAGCAGCTTAGTTTCCGGAGTAGAAAATGAGCAGTTCTTC